The rows below give T cell receptor beta chains drawn from one sample of a study of resident and recirculating memory T cells in vitiligo. TCRdb's copy holds only in-frame clones and misses some; the assay was immunoSEQ multiplex PCR. Of fewer than 80,000 clones in the sample, approximately 89% were seen once. Material for sequencing was blood. These receptors all come from a male donor with vitiligo. Each CDR3 is given with its conserved first and last residue. D genes are given only for firm matches. Part of the rows lack a size; the others show once, few, many or a class for expanded clones.

>TRBJ1-5|TRBV2|NA|NA
CASATVWNQPQHF
TGTGCCAGCGCTACCGTCTGGAATCAGCCCCAGCATTTT
>TRBJ1-1|TRBV4-1|NA|NA
CASSQVQVTEAFF
TGCGCCAGCAGCCAAGTCCAGGTTACTGAAGCTTTCTTT
>TRBJ1-6|TRBV19|NA|NA
CASSIRGNDNSPLHF
TGTGCCAGTAGTATACGGGGAAACGATAATTCACCCCTCCACTTT
>TRBJ2-7|TRBV19|medium-sized|TRBD1
CASSPGQGVLYEQYF
TGTGCCAGTAGTCCTGGACAGGGGGTCCTCTACGAGCAGTACTTC
>TRBJ1-1|TRBV12-5|NA|NA
CASGLRDGGEAFF
TGTGCTAGTGGTCTCAGGGACGGGGGTGAAGCTTTCTTT
>TRBJ2-7|TRBV6-6|once|TRBD1
CASSYRGQGHYEQYF
TGTGCCAGCAGTTACCGTGGACAGGGGCACTACGAGCAGTACTTC
>TRBJ2-2|TRBV7-9|NA|NA
CASIPIERLTGELFF
TGTGCCAGCATCCCGATAGAGAGACTCACCGGGGAGCTGTTTTTT
>TRBJ2-5|TRBV28|NA|NA
CASSSLTRFGEQETQYF
TGTGCCAGCAGTTCCCTGACTAGATTTGGGGAACAAGAGACCCAGTACTTC
>TRBJ1-1|TRBV4-1|NA|NA
CASSQGGAGVLNTEAFF
TGCGCCAGCAGCCAAGGAGGGGCAGGGGTGCTAAACACTGAAGCTTTCTTT
>TRBJ2-3|TRBV27|NA|TRBD2
CASSLGRGSDTQYF
TGTGCCAGCAGTTTAGGGCGGGGGTCAGATACGCAGTATTTT
>TRBJ1-1|TRBV11-2|once|NA
CASSLVRGGNTEAFF
TGTGCCAGCAGCTTGGTCCGCGGGGGGAACACTGAAGCTTTCTTT
>TRBJ1-1|TRBV27|NA|TRBD1
CASSSTGRENTEAFF
TGTGCCAGCAGTTCGACAGGGCGCGAAAACACTGAAGCTTTCTTT
>TRBJ1-1|TRBV6-5|NA|TRBD1
CASSSQRQGRHTEAFF
TGTGCCAGCAGTTCCCAAAGACAGGGGCGGCACACTGAAGCTTTCTTT
>TRBJ2-7|TRBV4-1|NA|NA
CASSPLAISYEQYF
TGCGCCAGCAGCCCGCTCGCGATATCCTACGAGCAGTACTTC
>TRBJ1-2|TRBV25-1|NA|TRBD1
CASSELGNPLRGGGYTF
TGTGCCAGCAGTGAATTGGGTAACCCTTTGCGAGGGGGCGGCTACACCTTC
>TRBJ2-7|TRBV7-2|NA|TRBD1
CASSLNRDRGHEQYF
TGTGCCAGCAGCTTGAACCGGGACAGGGGCCACGAGCAGTACTTC
>TRBJ2-5|TRBV6-5|NA|NA
CASSQRGGQETQYF
TGTGCCAGCAGTCAAAGGGGGGGGCAAGAGACCCAGTACTTC
>TRBJ1-2|TRBV6-5|NA|NA
CASSYATRPHYGYTF
TGTGCCAGCAGTTACGCCACGAGGCCACACTATGGCTACACCTTC
>TRBJ1-2|TRBV28|NA|NA
CASSLVSRNYGYTF
TGTGCCAGCAGTTTGGTGTCGCGAAACTATGGCTACACCTTC
>TRBJ2-1|TRBV10-3|NA|NA
CAISTGPSYNEQFF
TGTGCCATCAGTACAGGGCCCTCCTACAATGAGCAGTTCTTC
>TRBJ1-4|TRBV9|NA|TRBD1
CASSVTPGQGAQEKLFF
TGTGCCAGCAGCGTCACTCCGGGACAGGGGGCGCAGGAAAAACTGTTTTTT
>TRBJ1-3|TRBV5-1|NA|NA
CASSLEGHSGNTIYF
TGCGCCAGCAGCTTGGAGGGACACTCTGGAAACACCATATATTTT
>TRBJ2-3|TRBV19|NA|TRBD1
CASSSRDRGRGTDTQYF
TGTGCCAGTAGTAGCCGAGACAGGGGAAGGGGCACAGATACGCAGTATTTT
>TRBJ2-3|TRBV5-8|NA|NA
CASIMGLAETDTQYF
TGTGCCAGCATCATGGGACTCGCGGAAACAGATACGCAGTATTTT
>TRBJ1-2|TRBV18|once|TRBD1
CASSLQQGADGYGYTF
TGTGCCAGCTCACTACAACAGGGGGCAGACGGCTATGGCTACACCTTC
>TRBJ2-7|TRBV7-7|NA|TRBD1
CASSPGQASYEQYF
TGTGCCAGCAGCCCAGGACAGGCATCCTACGAGCAGTACTTC
>TRBJ2-1|TRBV7-2|NA|TRBD2
CASSFDPLAGGARNEQFF
TGTGCCAGCAGCTTCGACCCCCTAGCGGGGGGAGCTAGAAATGAGCAGTTCTTC
>TRBJ2-3|TRBV29-1|NA|TRBD1
CSVGLTGVPDTQYF
TGCAGCGTTGGGCTGACAGGGGTCCCAGATACGCAGTATTTT
>TRBJ1-1|TRBV9|NA|TRBD1
CASSVGTGNTEAFF
TGTGCCAGCAGCGTAGGGACAGGGAACACTGAAGCTTTCTTT
>TRBJ2-7|TRBV14|NA|NA
CASSPTVLTYEQYF
TGTGCCAGCAGCCCGACAGTCCTTACCTACGAGCAGTACTTC
>TRBJ2-3|TRBV7-9|NA|NA
CASSLATGWTQYF
TGTGCCAGCAGCTTAGCAACGGGGTGGACGCAGTATTTT
>TRBJ2-2|TRBV4-2|NA|NA
CASSSRGTNTGELFF
TGTGCCAGCAGCTCTCGGGGGACGAACACCGGGGAGCTGTTTTTT
>TRBJ1-1|TRBV2|NA|TRBD1
CASRVDRYTEAFF
TGTGCCAGCAGGGTGGACAGGTACACTGAAGCTTTCTTT
>TRBJ1-5|TRBV10-3|once|TRBD1
CAISESAGQGAQHF
TGTGCCATCAGTGAGTCGGCGGGACAGGGGGCCCAGCATTTT
>TRBJ1-5|TRBV6-1|once|TRBD1
CASTTTGGSNQPQHF
TGTGCCAGCACCACGACAGGGGGTAGCAATCAGCCCCAGCATTTT
>TRBJ1-2|TRBV4-3|once|NA
CASSQDGQGYTF
TGCGCCAGCAGCCAAGACGGACAAGGCTACACCTTC
>TRBJ1-2|TRBV5-1|NA|NA
CASSGDGSAGYTF
TGCGCCAGCAGCGGGGACGGGAGTGCTGGCTACACCTTC
>TRBJ2-7|TRBV19|few|TRBD1
CATENRDRGSYEQYF
TGTGCCACCGAGAACCGGGACAGGGGCTCCTACGAGCAGTACTTC
>TRBJ2-7|TRBV19|NA|TRBD2
CATRTSGGLPYEQYF
TGTGCTACCCGGACTAGCGGGGGCTTACCCTACGAGCAGTACTTC
>TRBJ1-6|TRBV2|few|TRBD1
CAGQGTNSPLHF
TGTGCCGGACAGGGAACGAATTCACCCCTCCACTTT
>TRBJ1-1|TRBV9|NA|NA
CASRSGGGMNTEAFF
TGTGCCAGCCGCTCGGGGGGGGGAATGAACACTGAAGCTTTCTTT
>TRBJ2-7|TRBV6-5|NA|TRBD1
CASRPRGDRAYEQYF
TGTGCCAGCAGGCCGCGTGGGGACAGGGCCTACGAGCAGTACTTC
>TRBJ2-3|TRBV6-4|NA|NA
CASSDTWTRSTDTQYF
TGTGCCAGCAGTGACACCTGGACTCGAAGCACAGATACGCAGTATTTT
>TRBJ1-1|TRBV11-2|NA|NA
CASSSWTAEAFF
TGTGCCAGCAGCTCATGGACAGCTGAAGCTTTCTTT
>TRBJ2-2|TRBV27|NA|TRBD1
CASSLGTGSGTGELFF
TGTGCCAGCAGTTTGGGGACAGGGAGCGGGACCGGGGAGCTGTTTTTT
>TRBJ2-7|TRBV5-1|NA|NA
CASSLTTAYEQYF
TGCGCCAGCAGCTTAACGACAGCCTACGAGCAGTACTTC
>TRBJ2-1|TRBV7-2|NA|TRBD2
CASSLRTSGGAQEQFF
TGTGCCAGCAGCCTGCGGACTAGCGGGGGGGCTCAGGAGCAGTTCTTC
>TRBJ1-6|TRBV9|NA|TRBD1
CASSVTPNRGDSPLHF
TGTGCCAGCAGCGTAACCCCTAACAGGGGCGATTCACCCCTCCACTTT
>TRBJ1-5|TRBV6-6|once|TRBD1
CASSQGQGRVNQPQHF
TGTGCCAGCAGTCAAGGACAGGGGAGGGTCAATCAGCCCCAGCATTTT
>TRBJ2-7|TRBV7-2|NA|TRBD1
CASSLAGTGVDEQYF
TGTGCCAGCAGCCTAGCCGGGACAGGTGTTGACGAGCAGTACTTC
>TRBJ1-6|TRBV5-4|NA|TRBD1
CATKTGGSYNSPLHF
TGTGCCACTAAGACAGGGGGATCCTATAATTCACCCCTCCACTTT
>TRBJ2-5|TRBV5-4|once|TRBD1
CASSLGDSQGTQYF
TGTGCCAGCAGCTTGGGGGACAGCCAAGGGACCCAGTACTTC
>TRBJ2-7|TRBV7-9|once|NA
CASSLMAESSYEQYF
TGTGCCAGCAGCTTAATGGCAGAAAGTTCCTACGAGCAGTACTTC
>TRBJ1-1|TRBV7-2|NA|NA
CASSLGQGRIEAFF
TGTGCCAGCAGCTTAGGGCAGGGTAGGATTGAAGCTTTCTTT